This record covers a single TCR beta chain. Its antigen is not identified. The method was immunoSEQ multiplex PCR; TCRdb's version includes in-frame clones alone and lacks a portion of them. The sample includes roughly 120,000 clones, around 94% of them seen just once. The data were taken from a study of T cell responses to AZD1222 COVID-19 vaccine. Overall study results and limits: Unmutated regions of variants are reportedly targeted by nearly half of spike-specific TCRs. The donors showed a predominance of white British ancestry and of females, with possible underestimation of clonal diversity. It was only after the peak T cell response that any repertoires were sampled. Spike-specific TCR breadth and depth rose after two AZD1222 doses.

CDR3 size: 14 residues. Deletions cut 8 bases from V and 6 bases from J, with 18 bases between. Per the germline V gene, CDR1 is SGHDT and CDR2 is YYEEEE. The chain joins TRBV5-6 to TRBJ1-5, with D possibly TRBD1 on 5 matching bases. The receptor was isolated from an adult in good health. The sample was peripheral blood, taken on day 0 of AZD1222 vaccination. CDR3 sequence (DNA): TGTGCCAGTAGTACGCAGGTCGGGGGTCAGCCCCAGCATTTT. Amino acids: CASSTQVGGQPQHF.